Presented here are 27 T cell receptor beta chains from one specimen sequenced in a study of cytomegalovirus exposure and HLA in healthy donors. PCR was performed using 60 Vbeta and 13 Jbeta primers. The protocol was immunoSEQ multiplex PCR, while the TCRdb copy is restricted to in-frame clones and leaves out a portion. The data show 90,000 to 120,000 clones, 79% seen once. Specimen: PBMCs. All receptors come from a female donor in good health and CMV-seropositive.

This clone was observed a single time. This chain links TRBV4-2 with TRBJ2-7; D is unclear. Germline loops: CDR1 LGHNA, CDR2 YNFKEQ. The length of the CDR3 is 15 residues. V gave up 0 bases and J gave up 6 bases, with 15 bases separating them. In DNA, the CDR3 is TGTGCCAGCAGCCAAGAGGAGAAGATGACGGGCGAGCAGTACTTC. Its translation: CASSQEEKMTGEQYF.

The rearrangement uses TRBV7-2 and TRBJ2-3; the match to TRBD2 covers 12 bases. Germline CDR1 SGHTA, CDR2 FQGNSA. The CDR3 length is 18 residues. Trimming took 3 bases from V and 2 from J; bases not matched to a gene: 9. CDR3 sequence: CASSFQSGLAGNTDTQYF. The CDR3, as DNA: TGTGCCAGCAGCTTCCAATCCGGACTAGCGGGAAACACAGATACGCAGTATTTT.

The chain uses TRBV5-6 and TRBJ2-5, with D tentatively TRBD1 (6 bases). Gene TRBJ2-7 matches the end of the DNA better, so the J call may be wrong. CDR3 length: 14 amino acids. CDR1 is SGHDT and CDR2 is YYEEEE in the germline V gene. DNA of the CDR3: TGTGCCAGCAGCTTGGCCCCAGGGGCCAACGAGCAGTACTTC. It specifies CASSLAPGANEQYF.

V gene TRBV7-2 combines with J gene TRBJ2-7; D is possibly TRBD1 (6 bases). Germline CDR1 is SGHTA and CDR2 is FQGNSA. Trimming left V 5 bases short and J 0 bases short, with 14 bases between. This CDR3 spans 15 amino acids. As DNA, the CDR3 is TGTGCCAGCAGCCTCCTAGGACAGCTCTCCTACGAGCAGTACTTC. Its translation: CASSLLGQLSYEQYF.

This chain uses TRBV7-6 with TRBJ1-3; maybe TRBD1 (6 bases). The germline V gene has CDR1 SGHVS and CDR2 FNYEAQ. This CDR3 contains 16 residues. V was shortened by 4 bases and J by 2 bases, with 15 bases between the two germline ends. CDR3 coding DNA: TGTGCCAGCAGCTATAGGACAGTTCTTACTGGAAACACCATATATTTT. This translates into CASSYRTVLTGNTIYF. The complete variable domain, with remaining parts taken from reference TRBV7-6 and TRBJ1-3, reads GAGVSQSPRYKVTKRGQDVALRCDPISGHVSLYWYRQALGQGPEFLTYFNYEAQQDKSGLPNDRFSAERPEGSISTLTIQRTEQRDSAMYRCASSYRTVLTGNTIYFGEGSWLTVV.

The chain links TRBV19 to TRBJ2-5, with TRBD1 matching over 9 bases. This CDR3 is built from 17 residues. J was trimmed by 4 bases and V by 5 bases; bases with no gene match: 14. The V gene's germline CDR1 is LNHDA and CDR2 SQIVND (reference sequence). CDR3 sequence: CASSPRRSGQGRETQYF. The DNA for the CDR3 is TGTGCCAGTAGTCCCCGGAGGTCGGGACAGGGCAGAGAGACCCAGTACTTC.

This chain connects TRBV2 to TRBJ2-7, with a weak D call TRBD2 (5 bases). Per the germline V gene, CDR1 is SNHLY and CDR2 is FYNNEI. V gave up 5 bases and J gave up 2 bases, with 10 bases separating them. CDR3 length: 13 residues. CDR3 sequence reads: CASSPGRTYEQYF. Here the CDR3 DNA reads TGTGCCAGCAGTCCGGGGAGAACCTACGAGCAGTACTTC.

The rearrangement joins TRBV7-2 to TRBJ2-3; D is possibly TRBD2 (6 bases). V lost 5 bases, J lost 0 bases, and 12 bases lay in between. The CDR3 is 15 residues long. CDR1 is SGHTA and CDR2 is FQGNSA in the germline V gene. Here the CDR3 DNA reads TGTGCCAGCAGCCTTAGCGGAACTAGCACAGATACGCAGTATTTT. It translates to CASSLSGTSTDTQYF.

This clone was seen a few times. For the CDR3, the DNA is TGTGCCAGCAGTGAAGACAGGGGGCGCTTTGAGGGTGAAGCTTTCTTT. Its protein product is CASSEDRGRFEGEAFF. The chain joins TRBV6-1 to TRBJ1-1; 9 nucleotides match TRBD1. This CDR3 comprises 16 residues. Germline lookup yields CDR1 MNHNS and CDR2 SASEGT. After removal of 1 base from V and 7 bases from J, the junction contained 10 bases not matched to a gene.

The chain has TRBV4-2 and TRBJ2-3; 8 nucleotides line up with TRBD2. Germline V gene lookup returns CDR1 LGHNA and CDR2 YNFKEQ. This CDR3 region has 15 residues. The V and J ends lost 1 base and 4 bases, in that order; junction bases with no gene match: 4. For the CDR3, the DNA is TGTGCCAGCAGCCAAGCGGGGGGGCAATCAGATACGCAGTATTTT. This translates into CASSQAGGQSDTQYF.

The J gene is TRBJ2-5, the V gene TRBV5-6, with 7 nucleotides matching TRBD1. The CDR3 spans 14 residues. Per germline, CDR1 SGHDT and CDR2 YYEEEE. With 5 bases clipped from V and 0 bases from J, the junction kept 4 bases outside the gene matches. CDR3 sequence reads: CASRLTGHQETQYF. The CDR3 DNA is TGTGCCAGCAGGTTGACAGGGCACCAAGAGACCCAGTACTTC. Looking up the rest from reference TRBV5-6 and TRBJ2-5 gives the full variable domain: DAGVTQSPTHLIKTRGQQVTLRCSPKSGHDTVSWYQQALGQGPQFIFQYYEEEERQRGNFPDRFSGHQFPNYSSELNVNALLLGDSALYLCASRLTGHQETQYFGPGTRLLVL.

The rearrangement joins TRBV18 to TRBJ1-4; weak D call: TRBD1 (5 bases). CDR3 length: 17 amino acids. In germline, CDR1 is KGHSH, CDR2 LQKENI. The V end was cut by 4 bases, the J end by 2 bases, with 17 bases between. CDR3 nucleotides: TGTGCCAGCTCACGTGCAGGGAGGGCTACGACTAATGAAAAACTGTTTTTT. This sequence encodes CASSRAGRATTNEKLFF.

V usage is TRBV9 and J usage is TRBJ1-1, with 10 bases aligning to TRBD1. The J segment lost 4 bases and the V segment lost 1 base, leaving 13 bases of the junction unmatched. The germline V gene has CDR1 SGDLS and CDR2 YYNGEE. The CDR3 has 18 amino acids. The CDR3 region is CASSVSVGQGIGATEAFF. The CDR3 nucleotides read TGTGCCAGCAGCGTATCAGTGGGACAGGGGATAGGGGCCACTGAAGCTTTCTTT.

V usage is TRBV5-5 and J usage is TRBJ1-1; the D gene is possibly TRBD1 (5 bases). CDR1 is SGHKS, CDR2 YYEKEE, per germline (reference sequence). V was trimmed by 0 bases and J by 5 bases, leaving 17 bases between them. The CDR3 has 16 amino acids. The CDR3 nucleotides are TGTGCCAGCAGCTTGGGGGTCAAGGGGCGGCGAACTGAAGCTTTCTTT. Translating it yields CASSLGVKGRRTEAFF.

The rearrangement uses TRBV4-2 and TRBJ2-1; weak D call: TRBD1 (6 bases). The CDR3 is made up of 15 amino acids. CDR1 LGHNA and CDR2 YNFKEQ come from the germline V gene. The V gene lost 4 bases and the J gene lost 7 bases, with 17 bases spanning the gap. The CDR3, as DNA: TGTGCCAGCAGCCTCCCAGGGGCCAGCCGGAATGAGCAGTTCTTC. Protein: CASSLPGASRNEQFF.

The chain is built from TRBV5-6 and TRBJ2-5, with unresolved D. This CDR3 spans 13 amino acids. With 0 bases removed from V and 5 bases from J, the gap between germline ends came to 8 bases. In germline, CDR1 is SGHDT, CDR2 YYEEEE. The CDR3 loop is CASSLGLEETQYF. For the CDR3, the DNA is TGTGCCAGCAGCTTGGGATTGGAGGAGACCCAGTACTTC.

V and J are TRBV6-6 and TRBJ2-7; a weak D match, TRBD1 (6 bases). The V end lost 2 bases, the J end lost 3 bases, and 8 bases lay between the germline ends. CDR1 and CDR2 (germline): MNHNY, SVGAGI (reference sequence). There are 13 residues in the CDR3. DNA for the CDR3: TGTGCCAGCAGTTACGACAGGCGCTACGAGCAGTACTTC. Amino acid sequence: CASSYDRRYEQYF.

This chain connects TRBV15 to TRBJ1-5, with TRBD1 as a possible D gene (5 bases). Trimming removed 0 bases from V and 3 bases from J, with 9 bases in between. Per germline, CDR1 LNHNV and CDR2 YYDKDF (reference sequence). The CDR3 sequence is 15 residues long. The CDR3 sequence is CATSRDGRANQPQHF. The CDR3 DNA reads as TGTGCCACCAGCAGAGATGGCAGGGCCAATCAGCCCCAGCATTTT.

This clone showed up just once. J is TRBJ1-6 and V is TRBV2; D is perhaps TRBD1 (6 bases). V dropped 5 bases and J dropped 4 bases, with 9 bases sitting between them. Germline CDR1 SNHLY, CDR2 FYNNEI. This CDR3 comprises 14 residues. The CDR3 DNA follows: TGTGCCAGCAGTCCGGGACAATATAATTCACCCCTCCACTTT. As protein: CASSPGQYNSPLHF.

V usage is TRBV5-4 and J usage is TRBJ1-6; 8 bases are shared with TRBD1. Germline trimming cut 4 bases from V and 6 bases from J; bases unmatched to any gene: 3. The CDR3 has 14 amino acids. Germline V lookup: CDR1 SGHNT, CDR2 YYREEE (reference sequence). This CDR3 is CASSRQGSNSPLHF. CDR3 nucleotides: TGTGCCAGCAGCCGACAGGGGTCTAATTCACCCCTCCACTTT.

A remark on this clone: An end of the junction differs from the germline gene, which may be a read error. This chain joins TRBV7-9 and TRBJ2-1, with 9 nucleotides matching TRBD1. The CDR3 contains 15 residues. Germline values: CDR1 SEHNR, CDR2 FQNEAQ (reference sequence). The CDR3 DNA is TGTTCCAGCAGCTTAGTCCGGGACAGGGTCTATGAGCAGTTCTTC. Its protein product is CSSSLVRDRVYEQFF.

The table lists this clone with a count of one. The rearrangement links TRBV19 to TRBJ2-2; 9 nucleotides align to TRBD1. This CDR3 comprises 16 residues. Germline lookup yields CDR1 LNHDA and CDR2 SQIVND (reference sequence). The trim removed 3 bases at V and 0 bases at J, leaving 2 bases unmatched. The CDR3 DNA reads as TGTGCCAGTAGTATTCGACAGGGGGCGAACACCGGGGAGCTGTTTTTT. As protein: CASSIRQGANTGELFF. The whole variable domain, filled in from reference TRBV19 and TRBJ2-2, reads DGGITQSPKYLFRKEGQNVTLSCEQNLNHDAMYWYRQDPGQGLRLIYYSQIVNDFQKGDIAEGYSVSREKKESFPLTVTSAQKNPTAFYLCASSIRQGANTGELFFGEGSRLTVL.

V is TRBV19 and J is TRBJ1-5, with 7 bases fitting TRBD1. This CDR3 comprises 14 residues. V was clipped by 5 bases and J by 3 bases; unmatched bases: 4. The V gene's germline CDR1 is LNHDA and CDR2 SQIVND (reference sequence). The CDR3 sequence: CASSGGTDNQPQHF. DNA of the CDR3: TGTGCCAGTAGTGGGGGGACAGACAATCAGCCCCAGCATTTT. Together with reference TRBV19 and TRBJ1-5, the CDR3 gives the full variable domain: DGGITQSPKYLFRKEGQNVTLSCEQNLNHDAMYWYRQDPGQGLRLIYYSQIVNDFQKGDIAEGYSVSREKKESFPLTVTSAQKNPTAFYLCASSGGTDNQPQHFGDGTRLSIL.

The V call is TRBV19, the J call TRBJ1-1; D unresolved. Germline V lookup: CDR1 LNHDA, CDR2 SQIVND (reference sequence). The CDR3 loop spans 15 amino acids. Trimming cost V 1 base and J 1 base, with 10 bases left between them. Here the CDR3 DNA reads TGTGCCAGTAGTATAGCCCCGGACTCGAACACTGAAGCTTTCTTT. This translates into CASSIAPDSNTEAFF.

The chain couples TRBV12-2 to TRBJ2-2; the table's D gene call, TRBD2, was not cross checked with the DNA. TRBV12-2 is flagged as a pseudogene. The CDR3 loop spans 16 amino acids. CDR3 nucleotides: TGTGCAAGTCGCGGGCGGGGGGGCTATAATGAAGAGGAGCTGTTTTTT. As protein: CASRGRGGYNEEELFF.

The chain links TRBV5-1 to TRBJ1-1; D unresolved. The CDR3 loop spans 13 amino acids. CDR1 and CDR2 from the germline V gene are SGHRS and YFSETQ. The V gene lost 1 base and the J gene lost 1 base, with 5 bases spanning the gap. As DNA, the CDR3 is TGCGCCAGCAGCTTGCGGGAGAACACTGAAGCTTTCTTT. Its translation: CASSLRENTEAFF.

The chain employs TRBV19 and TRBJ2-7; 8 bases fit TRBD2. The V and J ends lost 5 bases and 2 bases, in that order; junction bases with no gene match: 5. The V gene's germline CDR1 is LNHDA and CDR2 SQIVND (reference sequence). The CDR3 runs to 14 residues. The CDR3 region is CASSLTSETYEQYF. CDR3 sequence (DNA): TGTGCCAGTAGTCTGACTAGCGAGACCTACGAGCAGTACTTC.